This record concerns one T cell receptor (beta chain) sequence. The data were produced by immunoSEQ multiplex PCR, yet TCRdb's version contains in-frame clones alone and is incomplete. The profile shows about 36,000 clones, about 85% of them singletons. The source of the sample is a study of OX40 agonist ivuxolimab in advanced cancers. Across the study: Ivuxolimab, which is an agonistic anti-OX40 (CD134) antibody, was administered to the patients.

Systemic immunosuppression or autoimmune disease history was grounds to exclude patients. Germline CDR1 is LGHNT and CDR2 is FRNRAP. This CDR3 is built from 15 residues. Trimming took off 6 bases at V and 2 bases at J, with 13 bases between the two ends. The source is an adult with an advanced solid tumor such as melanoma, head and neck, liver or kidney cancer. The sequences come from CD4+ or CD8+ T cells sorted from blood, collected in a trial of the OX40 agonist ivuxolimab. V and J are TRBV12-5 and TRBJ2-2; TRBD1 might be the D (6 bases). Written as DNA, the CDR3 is TGTGCTAGTGGCCCACCAGGGGCTAACACCGGGGAGCTGTTTTTT. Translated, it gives CASGPPGANTGELFF.